This T cell receptor beta chain is from a study of beta chain features in type 1 diabetes. This clone was seen a few times. Its antigen is unidentified. Findings and limits, study-wide: High TCR expression in some cells could lead to their over-representation in cDNA sequencing.

Expressed TCRB transcripts were sequenced because the isolated RNA had all been reverse transcribed beforehand. Regulatory, naive and central memory T cell samples averaged approximately 3.8 million reads. Method: immunoSEQ multiplex PCR; TCRdb's copy keeps in-frame clones and lacks some. Here the sample spans about 260,000 clones, more than 65% being singletons. The TCR originated in a man younger than 40 in good health. Sequencing used naive CD4+ T cells from blood.

For the CDR3, the DNA is TGCAGCGTTGACTCGGGACAGGGCACAGATACGCAGTATTTT. It yields the protein CSVDSGQGTDTQYF. The chain carries TRBV29-1 and TRBJ2-3; 8 bases align to TRBD1. Per germline, CDR1 SQVTM and CDR2 ANQGSEA. The CDR3 covers 14 residues. The V gene end was trimmed by 3 bases and the J gene end by 1 base; junction bases not matched to a gene: 3.